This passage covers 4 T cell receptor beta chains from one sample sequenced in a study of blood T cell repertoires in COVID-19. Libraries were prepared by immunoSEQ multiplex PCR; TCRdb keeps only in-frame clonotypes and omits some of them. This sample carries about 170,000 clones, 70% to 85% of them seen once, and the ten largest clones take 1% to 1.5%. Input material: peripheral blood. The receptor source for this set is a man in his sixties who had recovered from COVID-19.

CDR3 coding DNA: TGTGCCAGCAGTACGTACAGGGGGCCCTTAGATACGCAGTATTTT. Amino acid sequence: CASSTYRGPLDTQYF. V gene TRBV6-5 combines with J gene TRBJ2-3, with 9 bases fitting TRBD1. Unmatched junction bases numbered 8, after V lost 5 bases and J lost 5 bases. The CDR3 has 15 amino acids. CDR1 is MNHEY, CDR2 SVGAGI, per germline.

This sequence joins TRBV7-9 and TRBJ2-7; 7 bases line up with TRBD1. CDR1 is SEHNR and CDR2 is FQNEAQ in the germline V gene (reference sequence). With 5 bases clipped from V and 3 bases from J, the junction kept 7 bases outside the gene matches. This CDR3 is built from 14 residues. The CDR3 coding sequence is TGTGCCAGCAGCCCCAGACAGGGCCACTACGAGCAGTACTTC. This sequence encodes CASSPRQGHYEQYF.

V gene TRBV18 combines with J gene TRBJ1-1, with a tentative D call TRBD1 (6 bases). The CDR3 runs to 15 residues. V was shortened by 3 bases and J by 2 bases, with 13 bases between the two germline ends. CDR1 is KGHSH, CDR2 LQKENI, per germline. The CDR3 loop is CASSPDSQTNTEAFF. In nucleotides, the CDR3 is TGTGCCAGCTCACCGGACAGCCAGACTAACACTGAAGCTTTCTTT.

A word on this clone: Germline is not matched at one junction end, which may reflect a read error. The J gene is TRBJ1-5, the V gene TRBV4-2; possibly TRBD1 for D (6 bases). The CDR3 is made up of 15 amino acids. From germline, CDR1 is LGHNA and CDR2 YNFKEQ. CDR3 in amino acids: CASSKEGGSNQPQHF. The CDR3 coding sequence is TGTGCCAGCAGCAAAGAGGGGGGAAGCAATCAGCCCCAGCATTTT.